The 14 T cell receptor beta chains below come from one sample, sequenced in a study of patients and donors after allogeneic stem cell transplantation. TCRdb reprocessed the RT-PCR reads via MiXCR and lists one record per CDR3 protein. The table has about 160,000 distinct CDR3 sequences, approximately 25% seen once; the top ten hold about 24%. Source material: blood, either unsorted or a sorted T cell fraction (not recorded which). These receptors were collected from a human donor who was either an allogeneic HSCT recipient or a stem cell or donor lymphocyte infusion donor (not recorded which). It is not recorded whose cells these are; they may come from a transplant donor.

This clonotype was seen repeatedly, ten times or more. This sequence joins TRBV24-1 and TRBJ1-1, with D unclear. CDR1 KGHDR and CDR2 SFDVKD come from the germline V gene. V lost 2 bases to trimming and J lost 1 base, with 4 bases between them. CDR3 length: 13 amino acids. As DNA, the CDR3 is TGTGCCACCAGTGATTCTCGGAACACTGAAGCTTTCTTT. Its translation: CATSDSRNTEAFF.

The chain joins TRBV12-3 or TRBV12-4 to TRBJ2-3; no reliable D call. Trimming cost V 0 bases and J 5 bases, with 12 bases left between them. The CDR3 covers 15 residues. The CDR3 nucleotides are TGTGCCAGCAGTTTAGCGTTAGCAGTACAAGATACGCAGTATTTT. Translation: CASSLALAVQDTQYF.

The CDR3 nucleotides read TGTGCCAGCTCACCGAATTCGGGTTCACCCCTCCACTTT. Translated, it gives CASSPNSGSPLHF. The chain links TRBV18 to TRBJ1-6; D is unresolved. V was pared by 3 bases and J by 9 bases, with 9 bases between. Per germline, CDR1 KGHSH and CDR2 LQKENI. There are 13 residues in the CDR3.

The DNA of the CDR3 is TGTGCCAGCAGTATCGGACAGTCCTACGAGCAGTACTTC. It specifies CASSIGQSYEQYF. This chain uses TRBV7-6 with TRBJ2-7, with a possible D match to TRBD1 (6 bases). Trimming stripped 6 bases from V and 1 base from J, with 10 bases between. CDR3 length: 13 amino acids. Germline CDR1 and CDR2: SGHVS and FNYEAQ.

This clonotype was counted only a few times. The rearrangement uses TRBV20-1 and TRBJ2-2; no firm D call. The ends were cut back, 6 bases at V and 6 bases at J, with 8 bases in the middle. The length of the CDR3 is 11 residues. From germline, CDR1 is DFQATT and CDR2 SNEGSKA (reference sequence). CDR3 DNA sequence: TGCAGTGCCTACCTTGCCGGGGAGCTGTTTTTT. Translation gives CSAYLAGELFF.

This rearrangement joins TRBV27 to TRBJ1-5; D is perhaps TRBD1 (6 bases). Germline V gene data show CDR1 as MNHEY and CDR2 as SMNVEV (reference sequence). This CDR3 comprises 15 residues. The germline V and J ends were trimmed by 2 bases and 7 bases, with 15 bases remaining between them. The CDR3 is CASSLMGAGVQPQHF. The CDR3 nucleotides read TGTGCCAGCAGTTTAATGGGGGCAGGGGTCCAGCCCCAGCATTTT.

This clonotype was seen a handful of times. The CDR3 loop is CASSFHPGIRGVGTEAFF. The DNA for the CDR3 is TGTGCCAGCAGTTTCCACCCGGGCATTAGGGGCGTGGGCACTGAAGCTTTCTTT. The J gene is TRBJ1-1, the V gene TRBV27; D may be TRBD1 (5 bases). Germline CDR1 reads MNHEY; CDR2 reads SMNVEV (reference sequence). Trimming shortened V by 3 bases and J by 4 bases, and 24 bases separated the two germline ends. The CDR3 consists of 18 residues.

The CDR3 region is CASTGRQHINEQFF. CDR3 coding DNA: TGTGCCAGCACCGGCCGACAGCATATCAATGAGCAGTTCTTC. The chain combines TRBV12-3 or TRBV12-4 with TRBJ2-1; perhaps TRBD1 as D (5 bases). CDR3 length: 14 amino acids. V was cut by 7 bases and J by 6 bases, with 16 bases left in between.

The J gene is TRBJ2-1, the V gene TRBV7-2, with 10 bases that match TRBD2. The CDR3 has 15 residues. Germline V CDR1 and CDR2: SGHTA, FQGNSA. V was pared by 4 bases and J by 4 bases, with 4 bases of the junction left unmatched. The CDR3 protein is CASSSSGGAYNEQFF. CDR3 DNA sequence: TGTGCCAGCAGCTCCAGCGGGGGGGCGTACAATGAGCAGTTCTTC.

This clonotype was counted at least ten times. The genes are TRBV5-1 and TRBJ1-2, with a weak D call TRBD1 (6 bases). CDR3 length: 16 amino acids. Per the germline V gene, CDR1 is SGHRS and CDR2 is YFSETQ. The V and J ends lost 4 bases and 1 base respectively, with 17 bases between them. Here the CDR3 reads CASSATKDRSNYGYTF. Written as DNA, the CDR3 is TGCGCCAGCAGCGCCACCAAAGACAGGAGTAACTATGGCTACACCTTC.

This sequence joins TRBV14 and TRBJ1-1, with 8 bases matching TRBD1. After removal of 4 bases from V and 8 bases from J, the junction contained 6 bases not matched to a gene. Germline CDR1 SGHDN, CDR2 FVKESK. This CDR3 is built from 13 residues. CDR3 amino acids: CASSPTGAREAFF. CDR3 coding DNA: TGTGCCAGCAGCCCGACAGGGGCGCGGGAAGCTTTCTTT.

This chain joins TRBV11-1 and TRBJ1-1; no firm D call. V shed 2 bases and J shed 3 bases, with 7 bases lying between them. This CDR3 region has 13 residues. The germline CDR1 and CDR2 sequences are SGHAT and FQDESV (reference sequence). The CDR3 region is CASSLRVDTEAFF. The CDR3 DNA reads TGTGCCAGCAGCTTAAGGGTAGACACTGAAGCTTTCTTT.

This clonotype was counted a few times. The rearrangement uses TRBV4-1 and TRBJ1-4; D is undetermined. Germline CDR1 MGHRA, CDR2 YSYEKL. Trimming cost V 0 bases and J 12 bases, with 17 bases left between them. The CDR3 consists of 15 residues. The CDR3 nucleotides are TGCGCCAGCAGCCAAGATCGGGCGGACGGACTAGAACTGTTTTTT. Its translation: CASSQDRADGLELFF.

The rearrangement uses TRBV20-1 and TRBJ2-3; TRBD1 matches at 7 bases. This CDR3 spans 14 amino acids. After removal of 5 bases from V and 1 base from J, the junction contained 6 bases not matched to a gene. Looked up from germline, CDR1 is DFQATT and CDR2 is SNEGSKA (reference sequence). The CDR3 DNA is TGCAGTGCTCAGGACAGGCGACGCACAGATACGCAGTATTTT. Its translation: CSAQDRRRTDTQYF.